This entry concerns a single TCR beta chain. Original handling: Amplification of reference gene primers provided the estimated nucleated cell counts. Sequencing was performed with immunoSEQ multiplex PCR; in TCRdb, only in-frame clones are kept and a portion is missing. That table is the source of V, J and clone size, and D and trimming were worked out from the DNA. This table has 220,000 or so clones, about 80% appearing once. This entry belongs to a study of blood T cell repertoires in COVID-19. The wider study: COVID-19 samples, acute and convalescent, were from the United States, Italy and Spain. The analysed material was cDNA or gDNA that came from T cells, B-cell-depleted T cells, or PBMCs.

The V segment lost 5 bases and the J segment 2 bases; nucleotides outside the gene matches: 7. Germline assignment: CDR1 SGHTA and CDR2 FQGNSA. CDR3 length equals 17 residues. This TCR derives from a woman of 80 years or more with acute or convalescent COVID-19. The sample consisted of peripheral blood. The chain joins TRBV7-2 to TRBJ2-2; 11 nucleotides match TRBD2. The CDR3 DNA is TGTGCCAGCAGCAGAAGTAGCGGGGGGGCTAACACCGGGGAGCTGTTTTTT. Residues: CASSRSSGGANTGELFF.